This is a list of T cell receptor beta chains from one sample in a study of blood T cell repertoires in COVID-19. Only in-frame clones appear in the TCRdb table, and some are missing; sequencing was by immunoSEQ multiplex PCR. The data contain around 86,000 clones, 83% of them singletons. Sequenced sample: peripheral blood. These receptors originate from a woman aged 80 or over with acute or convalescent COVID-19. The CDR3 runs from the conserved cysteine through the conserved F or W. The D gene is left open where the match is weak. Clone size is given for some rows only: seen once, a few or many times, or a class if the clone is expanded.

d_gene	abundance	v_gene	j_gene	CDR3nt	CDR3aa
.	.	TRBV5-5	TRBJ2-1	TGTGCCAGCAGCTTGGTGGGCAGCTACAATGAGCAGTTCTTC	CASSLVGSYNEQFF
TRBD1	.	TRBV4-1	TRBJ1-2	TGCGCCAGCAGCTCTGATACCGGGACAGGGGCCGGCTACACCTTC	CASSSDTGTGAGYTF
.	.	TRBV4-1	TRBJ1-5	TGCGCCAGCAGCCTAAGGGACGGGGGAAGCAATCAGCCCCAGCATTTT	CASSLRDGGSNQPQHF
TRBD2	once	TRBV14	TRBJ2-3	TGTGCCAGCAGCCCCCGGACTAGCGGATACACAGATACGCAGTATTTT	CASSPRTSGYTDTQYF
.	.	TRBV4-3	TRBJ1-6	TGCGCCAGCAGCCAAGATCAGGGACGGGGGAGCTCCTATAATTCACCCCTCCACTTT	CASSQDQGRGSSYNSPLHF
TRBD2	.	TRBV5-4	TRBJ2-5	TGTGCCAGCAGCTTGAGGCTAGCGGGAGGAGAGACCCAGTACTTC	CASSLRLAGGETQYF
.	.	TRBV7-2	TRBJ2-7	TGTGCCAGCAGCTTAGAGTTAGCGTGGTACGAGCAGTACTTC	CASSLELAWYEQYF
TRBD1	many	TRBV6-6	TRBJ1-1	TGTGCCAGCTGCGGGACAGGGCTTTCTGAAGCTTTCTTT	CASCGTGLSEAFF
TRBD2	.	TRBV7-2	TRBJ2-1	TGTGCCAGCAGCTTCCCTGGCGGGAGGATCAATGAGCAGTTCTTC	CASSFPGGRINEQFF
TRBD1	few	TRBV5-1	TRBJ2-7	TGCGCCAGCAGCTTGCTACGGGACAGGGGTGACGAGCAGTACTTC	CASSLLRDRGDEQYF
TRBD2	.	TRBV29-1	TRBJ2-3	TGCAGCGCGCATCGGGGGGGGACGGGAACAGATACGCAGTATTTT	CSAHRGGTGTDTQYF
TRBD2	once	TRBV7-7	TRBJ2-5	TGTGCTAGCAGCTTAGGCGGGAGGGCCGCGGAGACCCAGTACTTC	CASSLGGRAAETQYF
.	once	TRBV28	TRBJ2-1	TGTGCCAGCAGTTTCAGTGTCAATGAGCAGTTCTTC	CASSFSVNEQFF
TRBD1	.	TRBV5-1	TRBJ1-1	TGCGCCAGCAGCCCAGACAGGGCTGGAAACACTGAAGCTTTCTTT	CASSPDRAGNTEAFF
TRBD1	.	TRBV6-5	TRBJ2-7	TGTGCCAGCAGTCTCCGGGACAGGGGGTACGAGCAGTACTTC	CASSLRDRGYEQYF
TRBD2	.	TRBV2	TRBJ2-7	TGTGCCAGCAGAGTGCGGACTAGCGGGAATTACGAGCAGTACTTC	CASRVRTSGNYEQYF
TRBD1	.	TRBV27	TRBJ1-6	TGTGCCAGCAGTTTCCAGGGGGCACGGTCACCCCTCCACTTT	CASSFQGARSPLHF
TRBD2	.	TRBV24-1	TRBJ2-1	TGTGCCACCAGTGACCCCGGGACTAGCGGGTACAATGAGCAGTTCTTC	CATSDPGTSGYNEQFF
.	.	TRBV21-1	TRBJ1-5	TGTGCCAGCAGCAAAGACAGGACACCTAATAGCAATCAGCCCCAGCATTTT	CASSKDRTPNSNQPQHF
.	.	TRBV7-7	TRBJ2-1	TGTGCTAGCAGCCCTCTGCGGGGGCACTACAATGAGCAGTTCTTC	CASSPLRGHYNEQFF
TRBD2	.	TRBV19	TRBJ2-7	TGTGCCAGTAGTATAGGGCCCTGGACTAGCGGGACCGGGGAGCAGTACTTC	CASSIGPWTSGTGEQYF
.	.	TRBV25-1	TRBJ2-7	TGTGCCAGCAGTGGCGGGATTTCCTACGAGCAGTACTTC	CASSGGISYEQYF
TRBD2	.	TRBV6-2/TRBV6-3	TRBJ2-7	TGTGCCAGCAGTTACGGGCCCGGGCTAGCGGTCTCCTACGAGCAGTACTTC	CASSYGPGLAVSYEQYF
TRBD2	few	TRBV7-8	TRBJ2-2	TGTGCCAGCAGCTTTAGGCGGGAGGGCTCCGGGGAGCTGTTTTTT	CASSFRREGSGELFF
TRBD1	.	TRBV29-1	TRBJ1-5	TGCAGCGTTCAAGCCGGGACAGGGGATCAGCCCCAGCATTTT	CSVQAGTGDQPQHF
TRBD1	.	TRBV19	TRBJ1-1	TGTGCCAGCATTGACAGGGCCATGAACACTGAAGCTTTCTTT	CASIDRAMNTEAFF
TRBD1	.	TRBV7-2	TRBJ2-3	TGTGCCAGCAGCTTAACGCGACAGGGGATTAATACGCAGTATTTT	CASSLTRQGINTQYF
TRBD1	.	TRBV18	TRBJ2-2	TGTGCCAGCTCACAACAGGGGCAGATAACCGGGGAGCTGTTTTTT	CASSQQGQITGELFF
TRBD2	.	TRBV6-6	TRBJ2-7	TGTGCCAGCCGGGGGACTAGCGGGAACCACGAGCAGTACTTC	CASRGTSGNHEQYF
.	.	TRBV27	TRBJ2-5	TGTGCCAGCAGTTCCCAAGGGGGAAAGTACCAAGAGACCCAGTACTTC	CASSSQGGKYQETQYF
TRBD1	.	TRBV15	TRBJ2-7	TGTGCCACATCAGCAGGGGGTCCCTACGAGCAGTACTTC	CATSAGGPYEQYF
.	.	TRBV5-1	TRBJ2-1	TGCGCCAGCAGCTTGGAAACTAGAGACTACAATGAGCAGTTCTTC	CASSLETRDYNEQFF
TRBD2	.	TRBV2	TRBJ2-1	TGTGCCAGCAGGGGACTAGCGGCGAGCTCCTACAATGAGCAGTTCTTC	CASRGLAASSYNEQFF
TRBD1	many	TRBV5-1	TRBJ1-3	TGCGCCAGCAGCCTGACAGGGGTGAGGACCGCTGGAAACACCATATATTTT	CASSLTGVRTAGNTIYF
TRBD1	many	TRBV6-5	TRBJ2-2	TGTGCCAGCAGTCCAGGGGGCTTTGGCACCGGGGAGCTGTTTTTT	CASSPGGFGTGELFF
TRBD1	once	TRBV5-1	TRBJ2-2	TGCGCCAGCAGCATAGGGACAGGCGGGACCGGGGAGCTGTTTTTT	CASSIGTGGTGELFF
TRBD2	.	TRBV24-1	TRBJ2-3	TGTGCCACCAGTGACGCCGGGACTAGCGGATTAACGCAGTATTTT	CATSDAGTSGLTQYF
.	.	TRBV18	TRBJ2-1	TGTGCCAGCTCACCACGTACCGGCTACAATGAGCAGTTCTTC	CASSPRTGYNEQFF
TRBD1	.	TRBV7-8	TRBJ2-1	TGTGCCAGCCGCCACATTCCGGGACAGGGGGTGCATGAGCAGTTCTTC	CASRHIPGQGVHEQFF
.	once	TRBV18	TRBJ1-2	TGTGCCAGCTCCCGCACGAGGGAGCAAGCTAACTATGGCTACACCTTC	CASSRTREQANYGYTF
TRBD1	many	TRBV15	TRBJ1-2	TGTGCCACCAGCAGAGACGCGGCCAGGGGGCCTGACTATGGCTACACCTTC	CATSRDAARGPDYGYTF
.	many	TRBV30	TRBJ2-1	TGTGCCTGGAGTCCCGGGCTAGAGGGTGAGCAGTTCTTC	CAWSPGLEGEQFF
.	few	TRBV5-1	TRBJ2-7	TGCGCCAGCAGCTTCCGAGCGGAGGGCTACGAGCAGTACTTC	CASSFRAEGYEQYF
TRBD1	few	TRBV4-3	TRBJ1-1	TGCGCCAGCAGCCAACGGACAGGGAACACTGAAGCTTTCTTT	CASSQRTGNTEAFF
TRBD1	.	TRBV5-1	TRBJ1-2	TGCGCCAGCAGCTCGGGACAGGGGAGTTATAACTATGGCTACACCTTC	CASSSGQGSYNYGYTF
TRBD2	.	TRBV4-2	TRBJ2-7	TGTGCCAGCAGCCACGGACTAGCGGGTCTCTACGAGCAGTACTTC	CASSHGLAGLYEQYF
TRBD2	few	TRBV29-1	TRBJ2-1	TGCAGCGCGGGACCGGGACTAGCGGTATACAATGAGCAGTTCTTC	CSAGPGLAVYNEQFF
.	.	TRBV28	TRBJ2-7	TGTGCCAGCAGCTCGAGCTCCTACGAGCAGTACTTC	CASSSSSYEQYF
TRBD1	once	TRBV18	TRBJ1-5	TGTGCCAGCTCACAAGGTCAGGGGGCAAGCAATCAGCCCCAGCATTTT	CASSQGQGASNQPQHF
.	.	TRBV5-5	TRBJ2-3	TGTGCCAGCACGGGGGATTCGTGGACAGATACGCAGTATTTT	CASTGDSWTDTQYF